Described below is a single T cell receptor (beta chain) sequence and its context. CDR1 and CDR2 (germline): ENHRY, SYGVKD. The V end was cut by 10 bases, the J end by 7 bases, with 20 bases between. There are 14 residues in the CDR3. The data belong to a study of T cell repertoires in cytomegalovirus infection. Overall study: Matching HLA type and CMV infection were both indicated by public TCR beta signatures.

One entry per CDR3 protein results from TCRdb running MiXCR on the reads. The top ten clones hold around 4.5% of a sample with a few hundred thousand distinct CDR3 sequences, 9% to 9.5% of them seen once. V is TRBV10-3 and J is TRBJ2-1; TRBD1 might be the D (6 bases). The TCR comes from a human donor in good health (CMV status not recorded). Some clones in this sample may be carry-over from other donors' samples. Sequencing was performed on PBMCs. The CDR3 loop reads CATLRDTLGNEQFF. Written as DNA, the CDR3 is TGTGCCACCCTCCGGGACACCCTAGGGAATGAGCAGTTCTTC.